These 27 T cell receptor beta chains share one sample of origin, sequenced in a study of shared clonotypes between healthy human individuals. Sequencing used immunoSEQ multiplex PCR; TCRdb keeps in-frame clones, though not all of them. Of 2 million to 2.5 million clones in the sample, 90% to 95% were seen once. The sequenced sample was naive CD4+ T cells from PBMCs. Subset reported: CD45RA+ positively selected. The receptors shown here come from a man aged 18 to 29 in good health. Some clones in this sample may be carry-over from other donors' samples.

V usage is TRBV29-1 and J usage is TRBJ1-5; tentatively, D is TRBD1 (5 bases). The germline CDR1 and CDR2 sequences are SQVTM and ANQGSEA. Trimming removed 6 bases from V and 0 bases from J, with 15 bases in between. CDR3 length: 15 amino acids. The CDR3 nucleotides are TGCAGCGTCCGCTGGACATTGAATAGCAATCAGCCCCAGCATTTT. It yields the protein CSVRWTLNSNQPQHF.

J is TRBJ1-2 and V is TRBV28; D possibly corresponds to TRBD1 (5 bases). There are 13 residues in the CDR3. V lost 11 bases, J lost 1 base, and 14 bases lay in between. The germline gives CDR1 MDHEN, CDR2 SYDVKM. The DNA for the CDR3 is TGTGCCTGCCGATGGGACGGTAACTATGGCTACACCTTC. Amino acids: CACRWDGNYGYTF.

This clone was recorded only once. The chain has TRBV13 and TRBJ2-7, with TRBD1 matching 8 bases. Germline V CDR1 and CDR2: PRHDT, FYEKMQ (reference sequence). Trimming cost V 6 bases and J 4 bases; bases outside gene matches: 11. This CDR3 has 15 residues. The CDR3 region has the DNA TGTGCCAGCAGGCCCCCGGGACAGGCCTCTTACGAGCAGTACTTC. It codes for CASRPPGQASYEQYF.

This chain uses TRBV2 with TRBJ2-7; 7 nucleotides line up with TRBD2. The V gene's germline CDR1 is SNHLY and CDR2 FYNNEI. This CDR3 has 13 residues. V shed 3 bases and J 3 bases; nucleotides not matched to a gene: 2. CDR3 sequence reads: CASSDLAGYEQYF. The CDR3 DNA reads as TGTGCCAGCAGTGATTTAGCGGGCTACGAGCAGTACTTC.

The V gene is TRBV7-9, the J gene TRBJ2-7; 7 positions agree with TRBD1. The CDR3 runs to 16 residues. Germline CDR1 SEHNR, CDR2 FQNEAQ (reference sequence). With 5 bases clipped from V and 0 bases from J, the junction kept 10 bases outside the gene matches. The CDR3, as DNA: TGTGCCAGCAGCACAAACCGGGACAGACCCTCCTACGAGCAGTACTTC. Translated, it gives CASSTNRDRPSYEQYF.

The chain recombines TRBV20-1 with TRBJ2-7, with D perhaps given as TRBD1 or TRBD2 (5 bases each). Between the trimmed V and J ends, which lost 7 bases and 4 bases, there was a span of 11 bases. There are 11 residues in the CDR3. Germline CDR1 DFQATT, CDR2 SNEGSKA (reference sequence). CDR3 DNA sequence: TGCAGTGGGGGTGAGGGGTACGAGCAGTACTTC. This gives the protein CSGGEGYEQYF.

The CDR3 here is CASTPWPGTPNEKLFF. The CDR3 nucleotides are TGTGCCAGCACTCCATGGCCCGGGACACCGAATGAAAAACTGTTTTTT. This sequence joins TRBV28 and TRBJ1-4, with a tentative D call TRBD1 (6 bases). CDR1 MDHEN and CDR2 SYDVKM come from the germline V gene. The ends were cut back, 7 bases at V and 5 bases at J, with 20 bases in the middle. The CDR3 totals 16 residues.

The chain combines TRBV4-1 with TRBJ2-2, with D unresolved. Germline V gives CDR1 MGHRA, CDR2 YSYEKL. V was cut by 1 base and J by 3 bases, with 9 bases left in between. The CDR3 extends over 15 amino acids. The CDR3 coding sequence is TGCGCCAGCAGCCAAGCTTACAGAGACACCGGGGAGCTGTTTTTT. Encoded protein: CASSQAYRDTGELFF.

The CDR3 DNA follows: TGTGCCAGCAGCGCAAGCAGACTAGCGGCTACCTACAATGAGCAGTTCTTC. Translating gives CASSASRLAATYNEQFF. The chain is built from TRBV9 and TRBJ2-1; 9 nucleotides match TRBD2. The CDR3 has 17 residues. CDR1 and CDR2 from the germline V gene are SGDLS and YYNGEE. V trimming: 3 bases; J trimming: 2 bases; junction bases outside the gene matches: 9.

The genes are TRBV7-2 and TRBJ2-3, with D unresolved. The V gene's germline CDR1 is SGHTA and CDR2 FQGNSA. The CDR3 is made up of 15 amino acids. V was trimmed by 2 bases and J by 3 bases, leaving 12 bases between them. DNA for the CDR3: TGTGCCAGCAGCTTACTCGGGCAAAAGACAGATACGCAGTATTTT. Amino acid sequence: CASSLLGQKTDTQYF.

Remarks on this clone: Other nucleotide sequences from this sample produce the same CDR3. The rearrangement links TRBV11-3 to TRBJ2-1; 9 bases match TRBD1. The germline V gene encodes CDR1 SGHNT and CDR2 YENEEA. The V gene end was trimmed by 4 bases and the J gene end by 4 bases; junction bases not matched to a gene: 5. CDR3 length: 15 amino acids. The CDR3 reads CASSSGQGTYNEQFF. CDR3 in DNA: TGTGCCAGCAGCTCCGGACAGGGGACATACAATGAGCAGTTCTTC.

The genes are TRBV14 and TRBJ1-5; the D is unclear. The CDR3 loop spans 15 amino acids. V was shortened by 6 bases and J by 9 bases, with 21 bases between the two germline ends. Germline CDR1 reads SGHDN; CDR2 reads FVKESK. The CDR3 region has the DNA TGTGCCAGCAGTCACGGGTGGATATCCCTGGGGCCCCAGCATTTT. Its translation: CASSHGWISLGPQHF.

J is TRBJ2-7 and V is TRBV7-2; TRBD2 matches 7 bases. The CDR3 is 13 amino acids. V shed 6 bases, J shed 7 bases, and the junction held 9 bases outside the gene matches. Germline V gene data show CDR1 as SGHTA and CDR2 as FQGNSA. The CDR3 DNA reads as TGTGCCAGCAGTAGGGGCGGGAGAGGTGAGCAGTACTTC. Residues: CASSRGGRGEQYF.

This chain joins TRBV5-1 and TRBJ2-7; tentatively, D is TRBD2 (5 bases). The CDR3 contains 13 residues. Trimming removed 4 bases from V and 2 bases from J, with 10 bases in between. Looked up from germline, CDR1 is SGHRS and CDR2 is YFSETQ. This CDR3 is CASSVEATYEQYF. CDR3 sequence (DNA): TGCGCCAGCAGCGTGGAGGCAACCTACGAGCAGTACTTC.

V is TRBV4-3 and J is TRBJ2-1, with 11 bases fitting TRBD2. The trim removed 2 bases at V and 2 bases at J, leaving 2 bases unmatched. Germline V gene lookup returns CDR1 LGHNA and CDR2 YSLEER. The CDR3 contains 16 residues. CDR3 loop: CASSQLAGGPYNEQFF. DNA for the CDR3: TGCGCCAGCAGCCAACTAGCGGGAGGTCCCTACAATGAGCAGTTCTTC.

J is TRBJ2-3 and V is TRBV9, with 10 positions matching TRBD2. Looked up from germline, CDR1 is SGDLS and CDR2 is YYNGEE. V shed 2 bases and J 7 bases; nucleotides not matched to a gene: 7. The CDR3 is made up of 15 amino acids. The chain's CDR3 is CASSVLAGALYTQYF. DNA of the CDR3: TGTGCCAGCAGCGTCCTAGCGGGAGCTCTCTATACGCAGTATTTT.

In the case of this clone: The same CDR3 can be traced to other DNA sequences in this sample. This sequence joins TRBV7-9 and TRBJ2-7; perhaps TRBD1 as D (5 bases). The germline V gene has CDR1 SEHNR and CDR2 FQNEAQ (reference sequence). The ends were cut back, 4 bases at V and 0 bases at J, with 10 bases in the middle. CDR3 length: 14 residues. In nucleotides, the CDR3 is TGTGCCAGCAGCTCCGACAGAGGCTCCTACGAGCAGTACTTC. This encodes CASSSDRGSYEQYF.

V gene TRBV29-1 combines with J gene TRBJ2-5; 7 bases align to TRBD1. V dropped 5 bases and J dropped 4; count of bases not matched to a gene: 1. The germline CDR1 and CDR2 sequences are SQVTM and ANQGSEA. The length of the CDR3 is 11 residues. Here the CDR3 reads CSVRQGETQYF. The CDR3 coding sequence is TGCAGCGTTCGACAGGGAGAGACCCAGTACTTC. The variable domain in full, completed from reference TRBV29-1 and TRBJ2-5, reads SAVISQKPSRDICQRGTSLTIQCQVDSQVTMMFWYRQQPGQSLTLIATANQGSEATYESGFVIDKFPISRPNLTFSTLTVSNMSPEDSSIYLCSVRQGETQYFGPGTRLLVL.

The chain is built from TRBV6-5 and TRBJ2-1; D might be TRBD1 (6 bases). Germline-derived CDR1 and CDR2 are MNHEY and SVGAGI. This CDR3 contains 15 residues. Trimming cost V 5 bases and J 2 bases, with 13 bases left between them. CDR3 sequence reads: CASSNRQVPYNEQFF. The CDR3 DNA is TGTGCCAGCAGTAATCGACAGGTACCCTACAATGAGCAGTTCTTC.

The chain combines TRBV29-1 with TRBJ2-1; D gene uncertain. The CDR3 is 13 amino acids. Germline V gene lookup returns CDR1 SQVTM and CDR2 ANQGSEA. V gave up 7 bases and J gave up 0 bases, with 10 bases separating them. CDR3 nucleotides: TGCAGCGACCTTGGGGACTCCTACAATGAGCAGTTCTTC. Translation: CSDLGDSYNEQFF.

The chain is built from TRBV25-1 and TRBJ2-3; D gene unclear. Trimming removed 6 bases from V and 3 bases from J, with 10 bases in between. The CDR3 totals 13 residues. The germline gives CDR1 MGHDK, CDR2 SYGVNS. CDR3: CASSDTYTDTQYF. The CDR3 nucleotides are TGTGCCAGCAGCGATACGTATACAGATACGCAGTATTTT.

For this clone: Other nucleotide sequences in the sample specify the same CDR3. V gene TRBV7-2 combines with J gene TRBJ1-2; the D is unclear. The CDR3 length is 12 residues. The V end lost 2 bases, the J end lost 4 bases, and 5 bases lay between the germline ends. Germline CDR1 SGHTA, CDR2 FQGNSA. CDR3 sequence (DNA): TGTGCCAGCAGCTTACGGAGCTATGGCTACACCTTC. Protein product: CASSLRSYGYTF.

This chain connects TRBV5-4 to TRBJ1-2; tentative D call: TRBD1 (5 bases). Germline V CDR1 and CDR2: SGHNT, YYREEE (reference sequence). V dropped 2 bases and J dropped 4 bases, with 12 bases sitting between them. The CDR3 contains 14 residues. The CDR3 protein is CASSFRALSYGYTF. CDR3 DNA sequence: TGTGCCAGCAGCTTCAGGGCCTTGAGCTATGGCTACACCTTC.

The genes are TRBV29-1 and TRBJ2-4; TRBD2 might be the D (7 bases). CDR1 SQVTM and CDR2 ANQGSEA come from the germline V gene. The ends were cut back, 3 bases at V and 7 bases at J, with 16 bases in the middle. The CDR3 is made up of 14 amino acids. The CDR3 nucleotides are TGCAGCGTTGAGGGGGGGGCTGGTAGTAACATTCAGTACTTC. It specifies CSVEGGAGSNIQYF.

This sequence joins TRBV19 and TRBJ2-3; possible D gene TRBD2, 6 bases. The CDR3 sequence is 13 residues long. Germline CDR1 reads LNHDA; CDR2 reads SQIVND (reference sequence). Trimming pared 8 bases from V and 1 base from J, leaving 10 bases between. The CDR3 DNA is TGTGCCAGTCGGGAGCCAGGCACAGATACGCAGTATTTT. This sequence encodes CASREPGTDTQYF.

V usage is TRBV7-2 and J usage is TRBJ2-7; 8 nucleotides line up with TRBD2. After removal of 5 bases from V and 4 bases from J, the junction contained 7 bases not matched to a gene. This CDR3 has 14 residues. CDR1 is SGHTA and CDR2 is FQGNSA in the germline V gene. The CDR3 DNA reads as TGTGCCAGCAGCCCGCGGCCGGGGGGGTACGAGCAGTACTTC. Its translation: CASSPRPGGYEQYF.

The genes are TRBV7-2 and TRBJ1-5; D unclear. Germline V gives CDR1 SGHTA, CDR2 FQGNSA. The V end lost 5 bases, the J end lost 3 bases, and 14 bases lay between the germline ends. CDR3 length: 15 residues. The DNA for the CDR3 is TGTGCCAGCAGCCCCCCCGGCGGGGACAATCAGCCCCAGCATTTT. This sequence encodes CASSPPGGDNQPQHF.